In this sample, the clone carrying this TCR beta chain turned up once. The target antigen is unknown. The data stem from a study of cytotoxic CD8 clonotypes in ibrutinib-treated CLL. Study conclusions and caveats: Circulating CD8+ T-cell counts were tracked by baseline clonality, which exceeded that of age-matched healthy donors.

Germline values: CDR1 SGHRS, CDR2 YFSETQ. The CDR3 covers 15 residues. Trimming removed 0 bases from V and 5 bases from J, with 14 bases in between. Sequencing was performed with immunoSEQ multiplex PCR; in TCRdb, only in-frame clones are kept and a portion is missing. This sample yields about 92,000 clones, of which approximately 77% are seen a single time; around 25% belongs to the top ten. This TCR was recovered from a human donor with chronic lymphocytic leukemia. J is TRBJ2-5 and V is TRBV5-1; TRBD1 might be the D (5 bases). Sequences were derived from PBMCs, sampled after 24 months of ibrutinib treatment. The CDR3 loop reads CASSLAQGRVETQYF. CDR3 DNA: TGCGCCAGCAGCTTGGCCCAGGGTAGGGTTGAGACCCAGTACTTC.